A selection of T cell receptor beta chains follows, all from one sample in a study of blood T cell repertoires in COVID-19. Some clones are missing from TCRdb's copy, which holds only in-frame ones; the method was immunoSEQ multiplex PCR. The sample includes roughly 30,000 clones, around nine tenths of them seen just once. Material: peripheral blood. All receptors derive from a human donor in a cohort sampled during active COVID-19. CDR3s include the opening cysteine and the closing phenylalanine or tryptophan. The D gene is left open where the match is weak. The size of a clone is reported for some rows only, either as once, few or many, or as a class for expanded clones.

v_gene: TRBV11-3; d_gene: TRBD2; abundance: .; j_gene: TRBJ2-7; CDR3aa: CASSSGGGSGRTHEQYF; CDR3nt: TGTGCCAGCAGCTCCGGGGGCGGTAGCGGGAGGACCCACGAGCAGTACTTC
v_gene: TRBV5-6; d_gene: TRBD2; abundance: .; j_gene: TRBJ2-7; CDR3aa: CASSRGTSGTWAYEQYF; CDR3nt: TGTGCCAGCAGCCGGGGGACTAGCGGGACTTGGGCCTACGAGCAGTACTTC
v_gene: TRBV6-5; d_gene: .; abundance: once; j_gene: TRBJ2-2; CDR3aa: CASSAYGTGELFF; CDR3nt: TGTGCCAGCAGCGCCTACGGGACCGGGGAGCTGTTTTTT
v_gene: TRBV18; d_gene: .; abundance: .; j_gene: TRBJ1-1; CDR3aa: CASSPPRGVNTEAFF; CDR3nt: TGTGCCAGCTCCCCGCCGCGGGGGGTGAACACTGAAGCTTTCTTT
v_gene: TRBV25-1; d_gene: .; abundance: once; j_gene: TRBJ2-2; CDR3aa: CASSETGYTGELFF; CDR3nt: TGTGCCAGCAGTGAAACAGGGTACACCGGGGAGCTGTTTTTT
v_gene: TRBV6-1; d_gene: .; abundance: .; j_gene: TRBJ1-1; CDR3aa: CASSEHRADTEAFF; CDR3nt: TGTGCCAGCAGTGAACACAGGGCCGACACTGAAGCTTTCTTT
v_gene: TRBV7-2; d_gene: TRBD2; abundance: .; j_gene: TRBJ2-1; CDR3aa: CASSPPARTSGSSYNEQFF; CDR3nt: TGTGCCAGCAGCCCCCCGGCACGCACTAGCGGGAGCTCCTACAATGAGCAGTTCTTC
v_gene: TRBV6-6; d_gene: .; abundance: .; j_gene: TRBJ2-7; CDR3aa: CASTLAGTPSWQYF; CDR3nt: TGTGCCTCGACCCTGGCGGGAACCCCCTCCTGGCAGTACTTC
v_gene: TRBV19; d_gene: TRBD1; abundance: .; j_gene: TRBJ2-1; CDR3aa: CASSITGTGRSYNEQFF; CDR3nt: TGTGCCAGTAGTATCACAGGGACAGGGCGCTCCTACAATGAGCAGTTCTTC
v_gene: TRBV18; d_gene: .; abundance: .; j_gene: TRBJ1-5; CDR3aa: CASSPQGGGPNSNQPQHF; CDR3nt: TGTGCCAGCTCACCACAGGGAGGGGGACCCAATAGCAATCAGCCCCAGCATTTT
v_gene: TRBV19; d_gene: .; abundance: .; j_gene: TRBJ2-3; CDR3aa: CASSIDFQASTDTQYF; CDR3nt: TGTGCCAGTAGTATAGATTTTCAGGCGAGCACAGATACGCAGTATTTT
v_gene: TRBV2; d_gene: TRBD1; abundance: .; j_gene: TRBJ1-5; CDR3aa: CASSDQQGFQSIPFNSNQPQHF; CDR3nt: TGTGCCAGCAGCGACCAACAGGGGTTCCAGTCGATTCCGTTTAATAGCAATCAGCCCCAGCATTTT
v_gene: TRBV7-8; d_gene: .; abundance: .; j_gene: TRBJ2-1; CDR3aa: CASSPRLGVNEQFF; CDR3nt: TGTGCCAGCAGCCCGAGACTCGGGGTCAATGAGCAGTTCTTC
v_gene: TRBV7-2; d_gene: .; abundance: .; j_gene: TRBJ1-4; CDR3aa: CASSPSATGHEKLFF; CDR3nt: TGTGCCAGCAGCCCTAGTGCGACAGGTCATGAAAAACTGTTTTTT
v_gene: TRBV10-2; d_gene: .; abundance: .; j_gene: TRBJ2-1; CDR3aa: CASCDLSSYNEQFF; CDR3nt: TGCGCCAGCTGTGACTTGAGCTCCTACAATGAGCAGTTCTTC
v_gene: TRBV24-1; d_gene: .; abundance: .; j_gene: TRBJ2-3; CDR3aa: CATGGAPIDTQYF; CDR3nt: TGTGCCACCGGAGGGGCCCCGATAGATACGCAGTATTTT
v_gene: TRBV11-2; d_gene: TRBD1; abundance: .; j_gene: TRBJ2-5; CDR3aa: CASRTGTGFLETQYF; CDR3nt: TGTGCCAGCAGAACCGGGACAGGGTTTTTGGAGACCCAGTACTTC
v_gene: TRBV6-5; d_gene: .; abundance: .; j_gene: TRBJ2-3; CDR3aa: CASSTRVSTDTQYF; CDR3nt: TGTGCCAGCAGTACCCGAGTTTCCACAGATACGCAGTATTTT
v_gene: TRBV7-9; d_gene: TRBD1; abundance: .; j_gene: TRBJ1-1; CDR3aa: CASSETGVTEAFF; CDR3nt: TGTGCCAGCAGCGAGACAGGGGTAACTGAAGCTTTCTTT
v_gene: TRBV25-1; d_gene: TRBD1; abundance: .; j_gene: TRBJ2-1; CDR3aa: CATLRDRGRNEQFF; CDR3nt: TGTGCCACCCTGAGGGACAGGGGCCGCAATGAGCAGTTCTTC
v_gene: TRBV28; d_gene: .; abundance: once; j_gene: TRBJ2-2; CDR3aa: CASMKSNWRSNTGELFF; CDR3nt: TGTGCCAGCATGAAGTCTAACTGGCGGTCGAACACCGGGGAGCTGTTTTTT
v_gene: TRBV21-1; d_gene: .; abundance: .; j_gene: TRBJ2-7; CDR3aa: CASNPGEGGYEQYF; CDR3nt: TGTGCCAGCAACCCGGGGGAGGGAGGCTACGAGCAGTACTTC
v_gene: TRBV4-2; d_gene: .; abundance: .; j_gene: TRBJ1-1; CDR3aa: CASSQDAAGRGNTEAFF; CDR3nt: TGTGCCAGCAGCCAAGATGCGGCAGGGCGTGGGAACACTGAAGCTTTCTTT
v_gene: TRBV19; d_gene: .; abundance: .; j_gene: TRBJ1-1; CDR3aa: CASSWTQTFAGDTEAFF; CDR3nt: TGTGCCAGTAGCTGGACCCAAACGTTTGCGGGGGACACTGAAGCTTTCTTT
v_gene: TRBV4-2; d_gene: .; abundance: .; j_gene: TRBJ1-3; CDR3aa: CASSQDVGNTIYF; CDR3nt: TGTGCCAGCAGCCAAGATGTAGGAAACACCATATATTTT
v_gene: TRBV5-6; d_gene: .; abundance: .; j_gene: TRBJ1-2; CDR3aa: CASSSGGRLGYTF; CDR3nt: TGTGCCAGCAGCTCGGGGGGACGTCTGGGCTACACCTTC